Listed below are T cell receptor beta chains from one sample, sequenced in a study of tumor-infiltrating lymphocytes in primary liver carcinoma. TCRdb re-called the multiplex PCR reads through MiXCR, storing one row per CDR3 protein. The sample yields more than 90,000 distinct CDR3 sequences, about 70% seen once. The specimen sequenced was liver tumor tissue from sampling region 2. These receptors originate from a woman between 55 and 75 years old with primary liver carcinoma and hepatitis B virus infection. CDR3s leave out the opening cysteine and the closing phenylalanine or tryptophan.

TRBV5-1 ASSLVQRTEAF
TRBV9 ASSTPEVSGANVLA
TRBV5-5 VSRREDYTNTEAL
TRBV12-3/TRBV12-4 VSTPGGAAKTGELF
TRBV6-1 TSSTGGSTGELL
TRBV5-1 ASNLAGQTYNEQF
TRBV2 ASERNTGELF
TRBV11-2 ASSPSGTGAGQY
TRBV29-1 RVVSGQLNTEAF
TRBV5-8 ANTLRDRGDTGELF
TRBV5-1 ASSSEAYRYEQY
TRBV6-5 ASRCSGDRSTDTQY
TRBV4-1 ASSRETSGRGEGELF
TRBV6-1 ASTVSEGYEQY
TRBV12-3/TRBV12-4 ASSLAWPPDAGEAF
TRBV28 ASTRTKGFNQPQH
TRBV11-2 ASSLGAGGGYGQH
TRBV11-3 VSSLGQGAMVEAV
TRBV4-2 ASSRDGGQKPSEQY
TRBV13 ASSVTPTGAWESQY
TRBV6-6 ASSSPQGQSKTSEQF
TRBV5-5 ASSLAGSRGPTGELF